Detailed here is one T cell receptor beta chain. Its target is not known. The sample belongs to a study of blood T cells in healthy people across ages. General study points: With donor CMV status unknown, expanded clonotype changes were possibly confounded.

The use of a sample-barcoded 5' primer and a J-beta primer mix characterized a second PCR of roughly 6 to 12 cycles. Each CDR3 protein is one row after TCRdb ran MiXCR on the 5' RACE reads. Among 800,000 or so distinct CDR3 sequences listed, 20% to 25% were seen once. These data also formed part of another study, on T cells of mothers and their children. That investigation notes: Over 8.5 million TCR beta CDR3 reads were obtained from each mother, and around 2.8 million from each child.

This TCR derives from a boy between 10 and 17 years old in good health. Sequenced: blood.

The CDR3 DNA is TGTGCGGTCGCGGGGGACGACACCGGGGAGCTGTTTTTT. Translation: CAVAGDDTGELFF. V gene TRBV24-1 combines with J gene TRBJ2-2, with 7 positions matching TRBD2. The CDR3 loop spans 13 amino acids. Per germline, CDR1 KGHDR and CDR2 SFDVKD.